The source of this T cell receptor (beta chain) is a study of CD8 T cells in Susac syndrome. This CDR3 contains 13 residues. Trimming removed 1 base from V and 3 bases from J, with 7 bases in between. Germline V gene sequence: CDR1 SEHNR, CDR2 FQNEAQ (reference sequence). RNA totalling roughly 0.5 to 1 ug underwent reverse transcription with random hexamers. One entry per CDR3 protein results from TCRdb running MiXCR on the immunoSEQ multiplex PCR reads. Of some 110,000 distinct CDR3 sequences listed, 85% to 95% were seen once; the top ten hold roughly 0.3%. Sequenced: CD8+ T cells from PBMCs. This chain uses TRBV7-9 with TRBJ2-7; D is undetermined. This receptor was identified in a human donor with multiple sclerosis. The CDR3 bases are TGTGCCAGCAGCTTAGGGGCAGACTACGAGCAGTACTTC. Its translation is CASSLGADYEQYF.